The source of this T cell receptor (beta chain) is a study of cytomegalovirus exposure and HLA in healthy donors. Germline V lookup: CDR1 MDHEN, CDR2 SYDVKM. The CDR3 totals 13 residues. After removal of 8 bases from V and 6 bases from J, the junction contained 2 bases not matched to a gene. On this clone: What it binds is not known.

Both 60 Vbeta primers and 13 Jbeta primers went into the PCR. TCRdb keeps only in-frame clones here, not all; method: immunoSEQ multiplex PCR. The sample contains about 170,000 clones, under 85% of which appear only once. Overall study findings and caveats: There were about 160 TCR beta chains listed as cytomegalovirus-associated. In a later analysis, HLA-associated TCR beta chains were more clonally expanded than equally common others.

The sequence came from a woman under 30 in good health and CMV-seropositive. The chain uses TRBV28 and TRBJ2-6, with 9 bases fitting TRBD1. The specimen sequenced was PBMCs. The CDR3 coding sequence is TGTGCCAGCGGGACAGGGAAGGCCAACGTCCTGACTTTC. This sequence encodes CASGTGKANVLTF.